This is a list of T cell receptor beta chains from one sample in a study of response to subunit inactivated influenza vaccine. MiXCR was run by TCRdb on the RT-PCR reads, yielding one entry per CDR3 protein. The table records under 850,000 distinct CDR3 sequences, roughly 20% of them present only once. This specimen consisted of PBMCs from blood, obtained more than 4 days after vaccination. These receptors were taken from a man between 50 and 59 years old who received an inactivated influenza vaccine. Both conserved end residues are part of each CDR3. D genes are given only for firm matches. Expanded clones get a size class; other rows say once, few or many, or leave the size out.

TRBV2	.	TRBJ2-1	TRBD1	TGTGCCAGCGGGGACAGACGAGGTTGGAACAATGAGCAGTTCTTC	CASGDRRGWNNEQFF
TRBV4-2	.	TRBJ2-7	TRBD1	TGTGCCAGCAGCCAAGATGGGACAGGGCAATACGAGCAGTACTTC	CASSQDGTGQYEQYF
TRBV29-1	few	TRBJ2-7	.	TGCAGCGTGATACAGTCCTACGAGCAGTACTTC	CSVIQSYEQYF
TRBV15	.	TRBJ1-4	.	TGTGCCACCAGCAGAGATCTGCGGGAAAAACTGTTTTTT	CATSRDLREKLFF
TRBV29-1	.	TRBJ2-7	.	TGCAGCGGGGCACTTGGACGTGACGAGCAGTACTTC	CSGALGRDEQYF
TRBV6-1	few	TRBJ2-3	.	TGTGCCAGCAGCCCCAGGTACACAGATACGCAGTATTTT	CASSPRYTDTQYF
TRBV12-3/TRBV12-4	.	TRBJ1-4	.	TGTGCCAGCAGTTCCGTCGGGGGCACTAATGAAAAACTGTTTTTT	CASSSVGGTNEKLFF
TRBV11-2	many	TRBJ2-7	TRBD2	TGTGCCAGCAGCGGAGGACTAGCGGGTCCCTACGAGCAGTACTTC	CASSGGLAGPYEQYF
TRBV7-8	few	TRBJ2-2	.	TGTGCCAGCAGTTTTGACTACCTCACCGGGGAGCTGTTTTTT	CASSFDYLTGELFF
TRBV18	.	TRBJ2-5	.	TGTGCCAGCTCACAAGAGGTGGAGACCCAGTACTTC	CASSQEVETQYF
TRBV7-9	few	TRBJ1-2	.	TGTGCCAGCAGCACCCCTAACTATGGCTACACCTTC	CASSTPNYGYTF
TRBV20-1	few	TRBJ2-2	.	TGCAGTGCTAGATTCGGGACGGCGAACACCGGGGAGCTGTTTTTT	CSARFGTANTGELFF
TRBV20-1	.	TRBJ1-5	.	TGCAGTGCGTTTCAGGGGATAAATCAGCCCCAGCATTTT	CSAFQGINQPQHF
TRBV5-1	few	TRBJ1-2	.	TGCGCCAGCAGCCAGGACAGTTTGGGAGGCTACACCTTC	CASSQDSLGGYTF
TRBV6-2/TRBV6-3	.	TRBJ2-3	.	TGTGCCAGCACTTCCTTTCTCCAGGTTCCGGATACGCAGTATTTT	CASTSFLQVPDTQYF
TRBV20-1	.	TRBJ2-3	TRBD2	TGCAGTGCTGGGACTAGCGGGAGGGCGGGGACAGATACGCAGTATTTT	CSAGTSGRAGTDTQYF
TRBV5-1	.	TRBJ1-5	.	TGCGCCAGCAGCTTGTCTCAGCCGGGCGATCAGCCCCAGCATTTT	CASSLSQPGDQPQHF
TRBV7-2	.	TRBJ2-1	.	TGTGCCAGCAGCTTAGCCGGAGGGCAGGAGCAGTTCTTC	CASSLAGGQEQFF
TRBV11-2	once	TRBJ2-1	.	TGTGCCAGCAGCCTCCGACAGGGGAGGGATGAGCAGTTCTTC	CASSLRQGRDEQFF
TRBV6-6	.	TRBJ1-1	.	TGTGCCAGCAGTATGGACGGGAACACTGAAGCTTTCTTT	CASSMDGNTEAFF